This note documents a single T cell receptor beta chain sequence. The same CDR3 is also encoded by other DNA sequences in this sample. The data derive from a study of OX40 agonist ivuxolimab in advanced cancers. The ends lost 0 bases at V and 2 bases at J; junction bases unmatched: 0. The CDR3 consists of 15 residues. In germline, CDR1 is ENHRY, CDR2 SYGVKD. Assay used: immunoSEQ multiplex PCR; TCRdb lists only in-frame clones, some missing. The repertoire holds roughly 34,000 clones, with approximately 89% as singletons. The TCR sequence derives from an adult with an advanced solid tumor such as melanoma, head and neck, liver or kidney cancer. Source: CD4+ or CD8+ T cells sorted from blood, taken in a trial of the OX40 agonist ivuxolimab. The chain couples TRBV10-3 to TRBJ1-5; 8 bases fit TRBD1. CDR3 in DNA: TGTGCCATCAGTGAGTCGGGACAGGGCAATCAGCCCCAGCATTTT. Its translation: CAISESGQGNQPQHF.